This T cell receptor beta chain was sequenced in a study of control samples from healthy donors and cancer patients. Unmatched junction bases numbered 12, after V lost 5 bases and J lost 0 bases. CDR1 and CDR2 (germline): MNHEY, SVGEGT. CDR3 length: 17 amino acids. This table comes from immunoSEQ multiplex PCR, and its TCRdb copy is limited to in-frame clones, with some not included. This repertoire shows about 180,000 clones, around 89% found once; its top ten account for roughly 1.3%. The TCR was taken from a woman in her fifties or sixties in good health. The sequenced sample was blood. The chain carries TRBV6-2 or TRBV6-3 and TRBJ1-1; TRBD1 aligns across 7 bases. The CDR3 DNA reads as TGTGCCAGCAGTCCCAACAGGGGAACGGGAATGAACACTGAAGCTTTCTTT. Residues: CASSPNRGTGMNTEAFF.